This T cell receptor beta chain comes out of a study of blood T cell repertoires in COVID-19. Study-wide context: Sample material is recorded as cDNA or gDNA derived from T cells, B-cell-depleted T cells, or PBMCs.

As processed by the authors: Nucleated cell counts were estimated from reference gene primer amplification. This table comes from immunoSEQ multiplex PCR, and its TCRdb copy is limited to in-frame clones, with some not included. That table gives V, J and clone size, and the DNA gave D and trimming. Seen here are roughly 250,000 clones, nearly 90% observed once, and the top ten hold 2.1%. Germline V CDR1 and CDR2: SGHTA, FQGNSA. The V gene lost 2 bases and the J gene lost 2 bases, with 25 bases spanning the gap. CDR3 length equals 19 residues. The chain employs TRBV7-2 and TRBJ2-7; a possible D gene is TRBD2 (6 bases). The receptor was isolated from a woman aged 40 to 50 who had recovered from COVID-19. Sequencing used peripheral blood. CDR3 coding DNA: TGTGCCAGCAGCTTATTCCCCTTTGACGGGGGTCCGCAACCCTACGAGCAGTACTTC. Translation gives CASSLFPFDGGPQPYEQYF.